The sequence of this T cell receptor (beta chain) was determined in a study of molecular identifiers for immune sequencing clone quantification. Study overall: Replicates split RNA from approximately 20,000 or 100,000 naive CD8 cells five ways, and the researchers sequenced four portions.

Study-level results: Whereas naive cells kept under 1% of molecules in clones above 20 RNA copies, such clones held over 98% in effectors.

Of note for this clonotype: Its specificity is not known.

Germline CDR1 reads SGDLS; CDR2 reads YYNGEE. The CDR3 is 18 amino acids. Trimming stripped 4 bases from V and 5 bases from J, with 25 bases between. TCRdb reprocessed the PCR reads with MiXCR, giving one entry per CDR3 protein. The sample has approximately 40,000 distinct CDR3 sequences, 18% seen once. The sequencing input was naive CD8+ T cells from blood, with Jurkat cell RNA spiked in. Sample subset: FACS-sorted CD8+CD4-CCR7+CD45RA+ naive T cells. The sequence was collected from a human donor in good health. Some libraries in this study had Jurkat cell RNA spiked in. The chain is built from TRBV9 and TRBJ2-1; D is tentatively TRBD1 or TRBD2 (5 bases each). In nucleotides, the CDR3 is TGTGCCAGCAGCCATGGGACCGCTACTGGCAACGTGAACAATGAGCAGTTCTTC. The encoded protein is CASSHGTATGNVNNEQFF.